This TCR beta chain is drawn from a study of tissue T cells after allogeneic stem cell transplantation. Overall study findings and caveats: In patients and mice, blood and spleen missed much of tissue repertoire. Some tissue clones might be persisting host cells; their alloreactivity or antigen specificity was not determined.

Libraries were prepared by immunoSEQ multiplex PCR; TCRdb keeps only in-frame clonotypes and omits some of them. Among a few hundred clones listed, approximately 50% were seen once. Regarding this clone: What it recognizes is unknown. One end of the junction fails to match germline, which may point to a read error. The listed genes are named as in mouse. The read terminates 1 residue ahead of where the CDR3 ends, so the germline J gene completes it.

Time point denoted: mouse harvest day 14 after allogeneic transplant. The graft held 10^6 splenic CD5+ T cells and 10^7 T-cell-depleted bone marrow cells. B6 (H2b) cells into BALB/c (H2d) mice; tissues taken at day 7 or 14. Germline assignment: CDR1 NSHNY and CDR2 SYGAGN. The CDR3 has 14 residues. The rearrangement links TRBV13-1 to TRBJ2-1; 8 bases agree with TRBD2. Material for sequencing was liver tissue. The TCR comes from a female BALB/c mouse given C57BL/6 T cells with graft-versus-host disease after an allogeneic hematopoietic cell transplant. Incomplete CDR3 DNA: TGTGCCAGCTGTGACCGGACTGGGAATGCTGAGCAGTTC. It is translated as CASCDRTGNAEQF. The complete CDR3 protein is CASCDRTGNAEQFF.